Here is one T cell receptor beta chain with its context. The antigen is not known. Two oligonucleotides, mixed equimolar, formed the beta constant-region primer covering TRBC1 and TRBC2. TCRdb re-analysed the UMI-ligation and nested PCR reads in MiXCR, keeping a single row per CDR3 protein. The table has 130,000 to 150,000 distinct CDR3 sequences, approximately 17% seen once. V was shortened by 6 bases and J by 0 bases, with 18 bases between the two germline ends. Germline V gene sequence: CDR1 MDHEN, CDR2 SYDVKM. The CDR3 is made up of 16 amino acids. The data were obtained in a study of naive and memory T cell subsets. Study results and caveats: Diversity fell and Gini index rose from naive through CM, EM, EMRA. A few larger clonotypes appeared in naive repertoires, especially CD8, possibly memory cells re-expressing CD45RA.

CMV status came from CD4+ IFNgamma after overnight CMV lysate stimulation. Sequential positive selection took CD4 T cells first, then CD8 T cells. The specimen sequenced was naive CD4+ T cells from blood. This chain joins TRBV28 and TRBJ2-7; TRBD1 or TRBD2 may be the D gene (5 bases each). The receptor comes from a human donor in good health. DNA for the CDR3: TGTGCCAGCAGGGGACCGACAGCGCCTGCCTCCTACGAGCAGTACTTC. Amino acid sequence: CASRGPTAPASYEQYF.